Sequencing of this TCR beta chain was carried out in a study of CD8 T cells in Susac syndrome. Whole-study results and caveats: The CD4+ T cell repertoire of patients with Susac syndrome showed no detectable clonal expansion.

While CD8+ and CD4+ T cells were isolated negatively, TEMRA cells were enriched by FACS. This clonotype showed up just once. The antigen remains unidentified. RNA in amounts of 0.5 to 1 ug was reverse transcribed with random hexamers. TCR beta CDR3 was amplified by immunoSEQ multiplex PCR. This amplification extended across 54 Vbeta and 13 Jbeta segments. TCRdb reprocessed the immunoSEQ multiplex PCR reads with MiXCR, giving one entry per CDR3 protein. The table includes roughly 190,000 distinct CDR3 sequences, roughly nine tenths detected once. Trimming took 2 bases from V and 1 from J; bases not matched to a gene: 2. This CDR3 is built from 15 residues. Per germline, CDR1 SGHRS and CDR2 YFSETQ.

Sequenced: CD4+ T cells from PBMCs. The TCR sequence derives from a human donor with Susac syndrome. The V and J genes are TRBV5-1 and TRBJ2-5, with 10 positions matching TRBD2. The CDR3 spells CASSFSGGAQETQYF. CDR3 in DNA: TGCGCCAGCAGCTTCAGCGGGGGGGCCCAAGAGACCCAGTACTTC.